Listed below are T cell receptor beta chains from one sample, sequenced in a study of cytotoxic CD8 clonotypes in ibrutinib-treated CLL. Here immunoSEQ multiplex PCR was the method, and the copy in TCRdb shows in-frame clones only, minus some. The repertoire has 160,000 or so clones, roughly 77% of them found once; the top ten carry roughly 2%. Source: PBMCs, taken after 12 months of ibrutinib treatment. These receptors all stem from a human donor with chronic lymphocytic leukemia. Each CDR3 is given with its conserved first and last residue. D genes are given only for firm matches. Where a row states a size, it is once, few, many or the class of an expanded clone; other rows omit it.

clone size: .
V gene: TRBV5-1
D gene: .
J gene: TRBJ2-1
CDR3 protein: CASSLGVAVYPEQFF
CDR3 DNA: TGCGCCAGCAGCTTGGGGGTAGCGGTCTATCCTGAGCAGTTCTTC

clone size: many
V gene: TRBV30
D gene: TRBD1
J gene: TRBJ1-2
CDR3 protein: CAWGRDRPYGYTF
CDR3 DNA: TGTGCCTGGGGGAGGGACAGGCCCTATGGCTACACCTTC

clone size: .
V gene: TRBV6-1
D gene: TRBD1
J gene: TRBJ1-2
CDR3 protein: CASSETGVSYYGYTF
CDR3 DNA: TGTGCCAGCAGTGAAACAGGGGTATCGTACTATGGCTACACCTTC

clone size: .
V gene: TRBV10-3
D gene: .
J gene: TRBJ2-1
CDR3 protein: CATAGREQVNEQFF
CDR3 DNA: TGTGCCACCGCCGGCCGGGAGCAGGTGAATGAGCAGTTCTTC

clone size: once
V gene: TRBV6-6
D gene: TRBD2
J gene: TRBJ2-1
CDR3 protein: CASSYTSGQYNEQFF
CDR3 DNA: TGTGCCAGCAGTTACACTAGCGGCCAATACAATGAGCAGTTCTTC

clone size: .
V gene: TRBV9
D gene: .
J gene: TRBJ2-2
CDR3 protein: CASSNAGSRGGELFF
CDR3 DNA: TGTGCCAGCAGCAACGCCGGGTCGCGGGGCGGGGAGCTGTTTTTT

clone size: .
V gene: TRBV18
D gene: .
J gene: TRBJ2-7
CDR3 protein: CASSPSQGGYEQYF
CDR3 DNA: TGTGCCAGCTCACCCTCACAGGGCGGGTACGAGCAGTACTTC

clone size: .
V gene: TRBV11-3
D gene: TRBD1
J gene: TRBJ1-5
CDR3 protein: CASSLDRGGCNSNQPQHF
CDR3 DNA: TGTGCCAGCAGCTTGGACAGGGGTGGCTGCAATAGCAATCAGCCCCAGCATTTT

clone size: .
V gene: TRBV28
D gene: .
J gene: TRBJ2-5
CDR3 protein: CASSPQETQYF
CDR3 DNA: TGTGCCAGCAGCCCCCAAGAGACCCAGTACTTC

clone size: .
V gene: TRBV11-2
D gene: .
J gene: TRBJ1-4
CDR3 protein: CASSSSGTLPAFTNEKLFF
CDR3 DNA: TGTGCCAGCAGCTCTAGCGGAACACTACCCGCGTTCACTAATGAAAAACTGTTTTTT

clone size: once
V gene: TRBV5-1
D gene: TRBD1
J gene: TRBJ2-6
CDR3 protein: CASSLTGGYSGANVLTF
CDR3 DNA: TGCGCCAGCAGCCTGACAGGGGGGTACTCTGGGGCCAACGTCCTGACTTTC

clone size: .
V gene: TRBV7-2
D gene: .
J gene: TRBJ2-5
CDR3 protein: CASSSQTGKGETQYF
CDR3 DNA: TGTGCCAGCAGCTCCCAGACAGGCAAGGGAGAGACCCAGTACTTC

clone size: few
V gene: TRBV6-1
D gene: .
J gene: TRBJ1-5
CDR3 protein: CASSELGNQPQHF
CDR3 DNA: TGTGCCAGCAGTGAATTGGGGAATCAGCCCCAGCATTTT

clone size: .
V gene: TRBV7-2
D gene: .
J gene: TRBJ2-7
CDR3 protein: CASSRGSYEQYF
CDR3 DNA: TGTGCCAGCAGCCGGGGCTCCTACGAGCAGTACTTC

clone size: once
V gene: TRBV29-1
D gene: TRBD1
J gene: TRBJ2-3
CDR3 protein: CSVDQGVGTDTQYF
CDR3 DNA: TGCAGCGTTGATCAGGGGGTGGGCACAGATACGCAGTATTTT

clone size: .
V gene: TRBV4-1
D gene: .
J gene: TRBJ2-3
CDR3 protein: CASSQGRASGEDTQYF
CDR3 DNA: TGCGCCAGCAGCCAAGGGAGGGCCAGCGGTGAGGATACGCAGTATTTT

clone size: .
V gene: TRBV19
D gene: .
J gene: TRBJ2-4
CDR3 protein: CASSTQRSVGLNIQYF
CDR3 DNA: TGTGCCAGTAGTACACAGAGGTCAGTGGGACTAAACATTCAGTACTTC

clone size: .
V gene: TRBV27
D gene: TRBD2
J gene: TRBJ2-1
CDR3 protein: CASRSSGSDEQFF
CDR3 DNA: TGTGCCAGCCGGTCTAGCGGGAGTGATGAGCAGTTCTTC

clone size: few
V gene: TRBV6-6
D gene: TRBD1
J gene: TRBJ1-2
CDR3 protein: CASSYQDRGSGYTF
CDR3 DNA: TGTGCCAGCAGTTACCAGGACAGGGGGAGTGGCTACACCTTC

clone size: .
V gene: TRBV5-1
D gene: TRBD1
J gene: TRBJ2-1
CDR3 protein: CASRSTGTGYHEQFF
CDR3 DNA: TGCGCCAGCAGGTCTACCGGGACAGGGTATCATGAGCAGTTCTTC

clone size: .
V gene: TRBV29-1
D gene: .
J gene: TRBJ2-1
CDR3 protein: CSVDLPNNEQFF
CDR3 DNA: TGCAGCGTTGATCTGCCTAACAATGAGCAGTTCTTC

clone size: .
V gene: TRBV25-1
D gene: TRBD2
J gene: TRBJ2-3
CDR3 protein: CASSAGGVYTDTQYF
CDR3 DNA: TGTGCCAGCAGTGCGGGGGGGGTATACACAGATACGCAGTATTTT

clone size: .
V gene: TRBV10-2
D gene: TRBD2
J gene: TRBJ2-1
CDR3 protein: CASSFLAGVGNEQFF
CDR3 DNA: TGCGCCAGCAGCTTCCTAGCGGGGGTTGGTAATGAGCAGTTCTTC

clone size: .
V gene: TRBV18
D gene: .
J gene: TRBJ2-3
CDR3 protein: CASSPLASADTQYF
CDR3 DNA: TGTGCCAGCTCACCACTAGCGTCGGCTGATACGCAGTATTTT

clone size: .
V gene: TRBV11-1
D gene: .
J gene: TRBJ2-1
CDR3 protein: CASSLRAGGDEQFF
CDR3 DNA: TGTGCCAGCAGCTTGCGGGCCGGCGGGGATGAGCAGTTCTTC

clone size: few
V gene: TRBV10-1
D gene: .
J gene: TRBJ1-2
CDR3 protein: CASTRTLYGYTF
CDR3 DNA: TGCGCCAGCACCCGGACACTCTATGGCTACACCTTC

clone size: .
V gene: TRBV5-4
D gene: TRBD2
J gene: TRBJ2-5
CDR3 protein: CASSWAYGGRNQETQYF
CDR3 DNA: TGTGCCAGCAGCTGGGCGTACGGCGGGAGGAACCAAGAGACCCAGTACTTC

clone size: .
V gene: TRBV5-6
D gene: TRBD1
J gene: TRBJ1-2
CDR3 protein: CASSQQGVGGYTF
CDR3 DNA: TGTGCCAGCAGCCAACAGGGGGTCGGTGGCTACACCTTC

clone size: .
V gene: TRBV30
D gene: .
J gene: TRBJ2-1
CDR3 protein: CAWGVKNEQFF
CDR3 DNA: TGTGCCTGGGGGGTCAAGAATGAGCAGTTCTTC

clone size: .
V gene: TRBV28
D gene: .
J gene: TRBJ1-6
CDR3 protein: CASSGESPLHF
CDR3 DNA: TGTGCCAGCAGCGGTGAATCACCCCTCCACTTT

clone size: .
V gene: TRBV4-2
D gene: .
J gene: TRBJ2-1
CDR3 protein: CASSQVARSSYNEQFF
CDR3 DNA: TGTGCCAGCAGCCAAGTAGCGAGGAGCTCCTACAATGAGCAGTTCTTC

clone size: few
V gene: TRBV15
D gene: .
J gene: TRBJ2-7
CDR3 protein: CATSSLAGSEQYF
CDR3 DNA: TGTGCCACCAGCAGTCTCGCCGGGAGCGAGCAGTACTTC

clone size: .
V gene: TRBV7-3
D gene: .
J gene: TRBJ2-1
CDR3 protein: CASSSYSGYNEQFF
CDR3 DNA: TGTGCCAGCAGCTCATATAGCGGCTACAATGAGCAGTTCTTC

clone size: .
V gene: TRBV28
D gene: .
J gene: TRBJ2-5
CDR3 protein: CASMRLKETQYF
CDR3 DNA: TGTGCCAGCATGAGGTTGAAGGAGACCCAGTACTTC

clone size: .
V gene: TRBV6-5
D gene: TRBD1
J gene: TRBJ2-7
CDR3 protein: CASSYRSGGPYEQYF
CDR3 DNA: TGTGCCAGCAGTTACCGGTCAGGGGGTCCCTACGAGCAGTACTTC

clone size: .
V gene: TRBV6-1
D gene: TRBD2
J gene: TRBJ2-1
CDR3 protein: CASSEAGGLAAYNEQFF
CDR3 DNA: TGTGCCAGCAGTGAAGCGGGGGGACTAGCGGCCTACAATGAGCAGTTCTTC

clone size: .
V gene: TRBV4-2
D gene: .
J gene: TRBJ2-3
CDR3 protein: CASSQEGAYTDTQYF
CDR3 DNA: TGTGCCAGCAGCCAAGAGGGGGCGTATACAGATACGCAGTATTTT

clone size: .
V gene: TRBV6-5
D gene: TRBD1
J gene: TRBJ2-7
CDR3 protein: CASSYSSPGGVYEQYF
CDR3 DNA: TGTGCCAGCAGTTACTCATCCCCAGGGGGAGTATACGAGCAGTACTTC

clone size: .
V gene: TRBV5-1
D gene: TRBD2
J gene: TRBJ2-1
CDR3 protein: CASSELAGDKRNEQFF
CDR3 DNA: TGCGCCAGCAGCGAATTAGCGGGAGACAAGAGGAATGAGCAGTTCTTC

clone size: .
V gene: TRBV5-1
D gene: .
J gene: TRBJ1-4
CDR3 protein: CASSRSGAGGEKLFF
CDR3 DNA: TGCGCCAGCAGCCGCTCGGGGGCAGGCGGTGAAAAACTGTTTTTT

clone size: few
V gene: TRBV28
D gene: TRBD1
J gene: TRBJ1-2
CDR3 protein: CASRGQGGGYTF
CDR3 DNA: TGTGCCAGCAGGGGACAGGGAGGTGGCTACACCTTC

clone size: .
V gene: TRBV2
D gene: .
J gene: TRBJ2-3
CDR3 protein: CASKKAYTTDTQYF
CDR3 DNA: TGTGCCAGCAAGAAGGCGTATACTACAGATACGCAGTATTTT